This record looks at one T cell receptor beta chain sequence and its context. Its cognate antigen is unknown. Since a much larger clone is just one base distant, this may be a read error. Arm-PCR of CDR3 regions and iRepertoire HTBI primers were used to build TCR beta libraries. In TCRdb, the multiplex PCR reads were re-called with MiXCR into one record per CDR3 protein. The table shows fewer than 650,000 distinct CDR3 sequences, with roughly 16% occurring only once. The data originate from a study of regulatory T cells in long-lasting Graves disease. Stated time point: newly diagnosed GD, antithyroid drugs for less than 3 months. There was RNA extracted from PBMCs, and the TCR library was made from it. Study observations and caveats: Peripheral blood was the sole material, not thyroid tissue.

The CDR3 loop spans 16 amino acids. In germline, CDR1 is MDHEN, CDR2 SYDVKM. V lost 3 bases to trimming and J lost 8 bases; unmatched junction nucleotides: 11. These data were also reused for a study on T cells in Graves' hyperthyroidism and ophthalmopathy. That paper adds: Researchers found most expanded thyroid clonotypes above 0.001 in blood as well.

This TCR came from a woman in her thirties with Graves disease. The chain joins TRBV28 to TRBJ2-1, with 9 bases that match TRBD2. This sample comprised peripheral blood mononuclear cells (PBMCs), obtained at new diagnosis, from a patient treated with antithyroid drugs. The CDR3 DNA reads as TGTGCCAGCAGTTTGGGAGCGGGAGGAGTTGTCGATGAGCAGTTCTTC. Its protein product is CASSLGAGGVVDEQFF.